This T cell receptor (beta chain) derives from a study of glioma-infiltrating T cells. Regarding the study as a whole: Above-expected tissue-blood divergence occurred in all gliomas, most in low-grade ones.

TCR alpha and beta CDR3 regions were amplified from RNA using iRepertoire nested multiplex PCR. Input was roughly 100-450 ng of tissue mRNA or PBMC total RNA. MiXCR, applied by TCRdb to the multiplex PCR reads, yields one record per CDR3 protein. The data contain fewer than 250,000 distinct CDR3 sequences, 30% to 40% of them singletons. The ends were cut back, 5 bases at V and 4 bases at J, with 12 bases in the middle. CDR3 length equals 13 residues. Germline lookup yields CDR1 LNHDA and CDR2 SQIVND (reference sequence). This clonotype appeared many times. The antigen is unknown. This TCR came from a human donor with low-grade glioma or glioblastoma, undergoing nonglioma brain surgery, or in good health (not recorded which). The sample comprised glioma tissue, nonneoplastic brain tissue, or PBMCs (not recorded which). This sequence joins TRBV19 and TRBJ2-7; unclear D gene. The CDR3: CASSRSTLYEQYF. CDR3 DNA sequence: TGTGCCAGTAGTCGATCAACCCTGTACGAGCAGTACTTC.